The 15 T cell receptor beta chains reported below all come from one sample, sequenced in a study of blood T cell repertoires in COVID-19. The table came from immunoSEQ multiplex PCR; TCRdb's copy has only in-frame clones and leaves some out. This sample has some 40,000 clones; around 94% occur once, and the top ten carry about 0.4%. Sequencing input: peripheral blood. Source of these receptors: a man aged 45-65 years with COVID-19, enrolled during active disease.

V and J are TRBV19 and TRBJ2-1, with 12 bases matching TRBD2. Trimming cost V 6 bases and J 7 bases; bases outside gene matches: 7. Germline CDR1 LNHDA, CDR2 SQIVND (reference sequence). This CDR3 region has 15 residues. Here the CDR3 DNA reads TGTGCCAGTAGACGACTAGCGGGAGTTGGTAATGAGCAGTTCTTC. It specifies CASRRLAGVGNEQFF.

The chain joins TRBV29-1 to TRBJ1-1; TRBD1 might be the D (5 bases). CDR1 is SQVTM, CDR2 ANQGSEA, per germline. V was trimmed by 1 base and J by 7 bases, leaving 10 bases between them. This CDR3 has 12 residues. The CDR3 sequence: CSVEGGGLEAFF. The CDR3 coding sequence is TGCAGCGTTGAAGGGGGGGGTCTTGAAGCTTTCTTT.

The CDR3 DNA is TGTGCCAGCAGCCCCGGGGACTTCTACAATGAGCAGTTCTTC. Encoded protein: CASSPGDFYNEQFF. V and J are TRBV7-8 and TRBJ2-1; D is perhaps TRBD2 (6 bases). Germline-derived CDR1 and CDR2 are SGHVS and FQNEAQ. Trimming left V 5 bases short and J 3 bases short, with 11 bases between. CDR3 length: 14 amino acids. Using reference TRBV7-8 and TRBJ2-1 for the parts outside the CDR3, the full variable domain is GAGVSQSPRYKVAKRGQDVALRCDPISGHVSLFWYQQALGQGPEFLTYFQNEAQLDKSGLPSDRFFAERPEGSVSTLKIQRTQQEDSAVYLCASSPGDFYNEQFFGPGTRLTVL.

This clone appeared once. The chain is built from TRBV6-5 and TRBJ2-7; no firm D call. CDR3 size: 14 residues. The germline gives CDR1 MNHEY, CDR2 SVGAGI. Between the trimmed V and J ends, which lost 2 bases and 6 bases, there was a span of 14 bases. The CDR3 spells CASSYVRQSPEQYF. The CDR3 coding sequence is TGTGCCAGCAGTTACGTAAGACAATCGCCCGAGCAGTACTTC.

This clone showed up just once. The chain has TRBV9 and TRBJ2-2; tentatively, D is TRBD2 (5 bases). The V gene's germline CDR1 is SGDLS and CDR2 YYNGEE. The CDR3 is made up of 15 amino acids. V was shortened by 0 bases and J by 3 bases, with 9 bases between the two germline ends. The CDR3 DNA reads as TGTGCCAGCAGCGTAGGAGGGAGAGACACCGGGGAGCTGTTTTTT. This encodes CASSVGGRDTGELFF.

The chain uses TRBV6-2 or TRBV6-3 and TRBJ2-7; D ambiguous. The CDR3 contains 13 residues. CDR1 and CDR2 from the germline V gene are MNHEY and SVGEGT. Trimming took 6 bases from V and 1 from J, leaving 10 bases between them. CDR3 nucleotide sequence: TGTGCCAGCAGCTTTACAGAATCCTACGAGCAGTACTTC. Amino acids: CASSFTESYEQYF.

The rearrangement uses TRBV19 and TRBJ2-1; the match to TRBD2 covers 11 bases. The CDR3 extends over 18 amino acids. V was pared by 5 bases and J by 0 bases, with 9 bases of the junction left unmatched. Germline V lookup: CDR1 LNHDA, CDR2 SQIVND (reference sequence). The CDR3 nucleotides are TGTGCCAGTAGTGCGGGACTAGCGGTCTGGAGCTCCTACAATGAGCAGTTCTTC. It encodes CASSAGLAVWSSYNEQFF.

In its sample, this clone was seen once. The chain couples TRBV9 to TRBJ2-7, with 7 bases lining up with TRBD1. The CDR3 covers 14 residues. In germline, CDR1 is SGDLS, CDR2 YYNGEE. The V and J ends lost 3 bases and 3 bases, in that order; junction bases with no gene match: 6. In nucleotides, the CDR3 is TGTGCCAGCAGCGCTACACGACAGGGCTACGAGCAGTACTTC. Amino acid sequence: CASSATRQGYEQYF. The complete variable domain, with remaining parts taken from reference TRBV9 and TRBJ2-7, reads DSGVTQTPKHLITATGQRVTLRCSPRSGDLSVYWYQQSLDQGLQFLIQYYNGEERAKGNILERFSAQQFPDLHSELNLSSLELGDSALYFCASSATRQGYEQYFGPGTRLTVT.

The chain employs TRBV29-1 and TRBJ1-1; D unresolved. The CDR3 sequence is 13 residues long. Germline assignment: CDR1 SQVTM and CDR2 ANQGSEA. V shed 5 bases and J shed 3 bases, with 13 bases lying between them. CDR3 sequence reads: CSVHPGWDTEAFF. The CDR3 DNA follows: TGCAGCGTTCATCCCGGGTGGGACACTGAAGCTTTCTTT.

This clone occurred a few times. As DNA, the CDR3 is TGCGCCAGCAGCACCATTCCTAGCGCTCGGGCAGATACGCAGTATTTT. Protein product: CASSTIPSARADTQYF. The rearrangement links TRBV5-1 to TRBJ2-3; a weak D match, TRBD2 (6 bases). Germline lookup yields CDR1 SGHRS and CDR2 YFSETQ. Deletions cut 4 bases from V and 4 bases from J, with 19 bases between. The CDR3 loop spans 16 amino acids.

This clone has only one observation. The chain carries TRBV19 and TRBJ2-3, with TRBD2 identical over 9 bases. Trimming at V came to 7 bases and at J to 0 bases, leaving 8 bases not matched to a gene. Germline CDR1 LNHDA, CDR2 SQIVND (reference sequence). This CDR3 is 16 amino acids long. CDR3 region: CASKRASGASTDTQYF. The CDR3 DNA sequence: TGTGCCAGTAAGAGGGCTAGCGGGGCTAGCACAGATACGCAGTATTTT. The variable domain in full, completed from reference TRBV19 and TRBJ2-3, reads DGGITQSPKYLFRKEGQNVTLSCEQNLNHDAMYWYRQDPGQGLRLIYYSQIVNDFQKGDIAEGYSVSREKKESFPLTVTSAQKNPTAFYLCASKRASGASTDTQYFGPGTRLTVL.

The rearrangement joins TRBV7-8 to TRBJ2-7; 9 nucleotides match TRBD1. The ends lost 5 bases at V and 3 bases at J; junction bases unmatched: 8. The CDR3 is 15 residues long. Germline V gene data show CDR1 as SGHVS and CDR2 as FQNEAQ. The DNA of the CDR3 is TGTGCCAGCAGCCTCACAGGGGGCGCGGGCTACGAGCAGTACTTC. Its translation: CASSLTGGAGYEQYF.

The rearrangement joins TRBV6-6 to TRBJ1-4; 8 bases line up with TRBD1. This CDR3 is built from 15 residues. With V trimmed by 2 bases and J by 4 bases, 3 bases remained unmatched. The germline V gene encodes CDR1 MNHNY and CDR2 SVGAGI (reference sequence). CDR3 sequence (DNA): TGTGCCAGCAGTTACGGGACAGGTGGTAATGAAAAACTGTTTTTT. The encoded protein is CASSYGTGGNEKLFF.

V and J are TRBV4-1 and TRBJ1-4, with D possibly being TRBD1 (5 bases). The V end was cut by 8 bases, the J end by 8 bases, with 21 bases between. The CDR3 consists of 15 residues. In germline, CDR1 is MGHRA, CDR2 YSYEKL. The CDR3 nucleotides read TGCGCCAGCTCCCGACAGACAGTCGCCAGCGAAAAACTGTTTTTT. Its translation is CASSRQTVASEKLFF.

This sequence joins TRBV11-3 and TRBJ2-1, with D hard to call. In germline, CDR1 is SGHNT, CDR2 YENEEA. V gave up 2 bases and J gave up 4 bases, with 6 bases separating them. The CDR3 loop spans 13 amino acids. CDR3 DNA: TGTGCCAGCAGCTTACAAGAGTACAATGAGCAGTTCTTC. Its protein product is CASSLQEYNEQFF.